The clone carrying this T cell receptor (beta chain) occurred many times. Deletions cut 3 bases from V and 5 bases from J, with 13 bases between. The CDR3 runs to 15 residues. Germline lookup yields CDR1 LGHNA and CDR2 YSLEER. This sample was included in a study of T-cell memory formation after mild COVID-19. TCR alpha and TCR beta cDNA libraries with sample barcodes and UMIs came from 5'RACE using constant-segment primers. Using its own MiXCR run on the 5' RACE reads, TCRdb lists one record per CDR3 protein. The sample contains 470,000 or so distinct CDR3 sequences, about 20% of which appear only once.

V and J are TRBV4-3 and TRBJ1-4, with D perhaps matching TRBD1 (6 bases). The sequenced sample consisted of PBMCs or a T cell subset sorted from them (not recorded which). The receptor comes from an adult woman who had mild COVID-19 (a few samples of this study predate the infection). Cell type and time point are not known. Here the CDR3 reads CASSQQQGGNEKLFF. The CDR3 region has the DNA TGCGCCAGCAGCCAGCAACAGGGAGGGAATGAAAAACTGTTTTTT.